This entry features one T cell receptor (beta chain) sequence. Germline CDR1 is MNHNS and CDR2 is SASEGT. V was shortened by 4 bases and J by 4 bases, with 10 bases between the two germline ends. CDR3 length equals 13 residues. These donors were members of the approximately 120-subject validation cohort, a group separate from the approximately 670-subject first cohort. The repertoire was sequenced with immunoSEQ multiplex PCR; TCRdb's copy has only in-frame clones and lacks some. The sample records 100,000 to 150,000 clones, around 86% being singletons. These data originate in a study of cytomegalovirus exposure and HLA in healthy donors.

The TCR was taken from a man aged 18-30 years in good health and CMV-seronegative. The chain couples TRBV6-1 to TRBJ1-1, with D maybe TRBD1 (5 bases). The sample was PBMCs. CDR3 in DNA: TGTGCCAGCAGTGTTCCGGGGGGCACTGAAGCTTTCTTT. Protein: CASSVPGGTEAFF.